This T cell receptor beta chain was profiled in a study of human versus mouse CDR3 diversity and MHC coevolution. Measured with immunoSEQ multiplex PCR; TCRdb has only the in-frame clones, and not every one. The data contain some 60,000 clones, around 94% of them singletons. V lost 7 bases to trimming and J lost 3 bases, with 11 bases between them. Looked up from germline, CDR1 is LNHDA and CDR2 is SQIVND (reference sequence). This CDR3 comprises 13 residues. Sequenced input: naive CD4+ T cells from blood. Indicated subset: CD45RO-negative CD62L-positive naive CD4 T cells. The receptor comes from a person in their sixties in good health. V gene TRBV19 combines with J gene TRBJ2-3; a weak D match, TRBD1 (6 bases). As DNA, the CDR3 is TGTGCCAGTAACAGGGTGGGGACAGATACGCAGTATTTT. Its protein product is CASNRVGTDTQYF.